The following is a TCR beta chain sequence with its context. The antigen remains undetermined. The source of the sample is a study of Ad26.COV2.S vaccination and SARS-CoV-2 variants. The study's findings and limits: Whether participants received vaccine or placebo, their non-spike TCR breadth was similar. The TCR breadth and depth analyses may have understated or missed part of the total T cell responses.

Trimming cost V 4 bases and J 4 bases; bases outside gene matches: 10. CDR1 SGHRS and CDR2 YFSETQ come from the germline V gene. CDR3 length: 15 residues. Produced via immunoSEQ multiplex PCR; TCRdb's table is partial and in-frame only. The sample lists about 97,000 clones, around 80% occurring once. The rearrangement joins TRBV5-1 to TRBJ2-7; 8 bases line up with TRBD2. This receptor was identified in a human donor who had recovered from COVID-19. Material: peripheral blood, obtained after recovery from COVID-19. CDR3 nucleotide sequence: TGCGCCAGCAGCCCGGGGGGGGGCGCCGTTTACGAGCAGTACTTC. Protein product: CASSPGGGAVYEQYF.